One T cell receptor (beta chain) is described in this entry. The sample holds a few counts of this clonotype. This receptor's antigen is unknown. Base-call qualities are not available, and no considerably larger clone is one nucleotide away. This sample is part of a study of T cells in Graves' hyperthyroidism and ophthalmopathy (dated by TCRdb to about 2019). For context, the study as a whole: Peripheral blood was collected at initial diagnosis, before any treatment. TCR V-J signatures able to tell the groups apart were searched for in a discovery cohort of 100 or so patients, of whom around 43 had Graves' ophthalmopathy and roughly 59 had stable Graves' hyperthyroidism. Whether ophthalmopathy could be predicted prospectively was tested in an independent validation cohort made up of roughly 19 hyperthyroidism patients plus 17 patients who later progressed to ophthalmopathy. For training and testing, the approximately 97 patients in the discovery cohort were randomly divided in a 7:3 ratio. Thyroid tissue and blood T-cell repertoires from roughly 6 Graves' hyperthyroidism patients were also compared in the study. Once sampling was done, hyperthyroidism patients were given methimazole at a starting dose of 30 mg daily, whereas ophthalmopathy patients were given high-dose intravenous methylprednisolone. According to the paper, TCR Vbeta CDR3 sequencing was carried out on roughly 130 peripheral blood samples, which came from 40 to 45 ophthalmopathy, 75 to 80 hyperthyroidism and about 17 progressor patients. What the research found in general, with its limitations: No statistical method was used to set the sample size in advance, and investigators knew the group allocation. During validation, the model predicted progression to ophthalmopathy a median of approximately 6.5 months ahead of onset, with 70.59% sensitivity and under 85% specificity. Most expanded thyroid clonotypes (frequency above 0.001) were also detected in blood, a finding suggesting that blood repertoires may reflect thyroid immune responses. A 13 V-J signature model separated ophthalmopathy from stable hyperthyroidism, with roughly 88% sensitivity and 81.08% specificity in cross-validation and 80%/75% in testing.

Stable Graves' hyperthyroidism was defined as no progression to ophthalmopathy during 18 months of follow-up. The hyperthyroidism patients were between 18 and 65 years old and newly diagnosed, with a disease duration of less than 2 months. Patients with uncontrolled infections, other autoimmune diseases, pregnancy or lactation were excluded. Diagnoses relied on clinical symptoms, serum thyroxine and TRAb, thyroid ultrasound and orbital computed tomography. PBMCs were separated from 7.5 to 10 ml of fresh peripheral blood using Ficoll-Paque density gradient centrifugation. Trizol reagent was used to extract total RNA, and RNA quality was then checked on an Agilent 2100 Bioanalyzer. At the junction V is shortened by 0 bases and J by 8 bases, with 11 bases in between. CDR1 is given as SGHTA and CDR2 as FQGNSA, both from the germline V gene. The CDR3, from cysteine to phenylalanine, totals 15 residues. The read is trimmed to its CDR3 DNA, 45 bases read in frame from base 1.

The TCR beta CDR3 regions were amplified from the RNA transcripts. The first round of RT-PCR for the TCR CDR3 was performed with the HTBI primer set and the Qiagen OneStep RT-PCR kit. A second multiplex PCR round built the libraries, followed by size selection and purification. Sequencing of the libraries was done on an Illumina HiSeq2000 using paired-end 100 bp reads. As for the authors' bioinformatics: SOAPnuke was used to process the raw data, throwing out any read that contained adapters or uncalled bases, had a mean Phred below 15, or lacked an exact constant-primer or identifier match. COPE v1.2.5 was used to merge the high-quality paired reads, and each unique nucleotide sequence was defined as a clonotype. Clonotypes were aligned to IMGT TRBV, TRBD and TRBJ reference segments using MiTCR v1.1. The analysis included only V-J combinations with a frequency above 0.0001, which together covered 99.2% of the repertoires. A TCS score was defined as the ratio of F50 (clonal expansion) to E x V (chaos), with BLOSUM62-based TCRdist applied between CDR3 peptides within each V-J. Welch's t-statistics and random forest reduced fewer than 550 V-J features to 13, which were used in a naive Bayes classifier (R e1071). Through fastp at Q25 and MiXCR, TCRdb rebuilt clones from the public reads, retaining in-frame beta chains. Each entry is one CDR3 protein sequence, shown with its most common DNA and genes. The V and J calls reflect TCRdb's pipeline rather than the authors' work. This sample gives around 420,000 distinct CDR3 sequences in total; 15% to 18% of them show up just once. The ten most abundant clones make up around 7.7% of the sample.

Sequenced material: blood. The TCR was taken from a young woman with Graves' hyperthyroidism. Recombination linked TRBV7-2 to TRBJ1-6; the D region possibly corresponds to TRBD1 (5 bases align). CDR3 protein: CASSLAAGVDSPLHF. The DNA sequence is as follows: TGTGCCAGCAGCTTAGCGGCGGGGGTTGATTCACCCCTCCACTTT.